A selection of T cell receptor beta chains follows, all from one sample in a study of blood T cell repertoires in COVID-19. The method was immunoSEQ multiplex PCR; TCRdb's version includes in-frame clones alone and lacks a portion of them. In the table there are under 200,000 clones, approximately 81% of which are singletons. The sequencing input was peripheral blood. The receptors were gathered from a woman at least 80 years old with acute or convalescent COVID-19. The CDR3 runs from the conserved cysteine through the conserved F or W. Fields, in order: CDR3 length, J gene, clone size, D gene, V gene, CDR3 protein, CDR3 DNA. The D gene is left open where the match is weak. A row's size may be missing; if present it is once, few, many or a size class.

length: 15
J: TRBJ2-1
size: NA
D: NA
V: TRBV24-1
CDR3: CATSAAGHSYNEQFF
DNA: TGTGCCACCAGTGCAGCGGGTCACTCCTACAATGAGCAGTTCTTC

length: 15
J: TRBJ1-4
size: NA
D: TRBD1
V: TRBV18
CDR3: CASSPQGQGYEKLFF
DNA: TGTGCCAGCTCCCCGCAGGGACAGGGATATGAAAAACTGTTTTTT

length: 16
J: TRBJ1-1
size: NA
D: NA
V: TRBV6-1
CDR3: CASSEAALGRDTEAFF
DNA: TGTGCCAGCAGTGAAGCGGCGCTTGGGAGGGACACTGAAGCTTTCTTT

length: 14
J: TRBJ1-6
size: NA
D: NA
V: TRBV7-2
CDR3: CASSLPGQYSPLHF
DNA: TGTGCCAGCAGCTTACCCGGACAGTATTCACCCCTCCACTTT

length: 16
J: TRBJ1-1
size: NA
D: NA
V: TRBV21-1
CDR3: CASSKGQGNWEEGAFF
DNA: TGTGCCAGCAGCAAGGGACAGGGTAATTGGGAAGAGGGAGCTTTCTTT

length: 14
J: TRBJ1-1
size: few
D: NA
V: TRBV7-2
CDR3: CASSSAPGWTEAFF
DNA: TGTGCCAGCAGCTCCGCCCCGGGGTGGACTGAAGCTTTCTTT

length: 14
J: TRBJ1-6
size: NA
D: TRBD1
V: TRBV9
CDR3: CASSAGQDGSPLHF
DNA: TGTGCCAGCAGCGCGGGACAGGACGGATCACCCCTCCACTTT

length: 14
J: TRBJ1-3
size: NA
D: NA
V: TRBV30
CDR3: CAWREQGSGNTIYF
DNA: TGTGCCTGGAGAGAACAGGGTTCTGGAAACACCATATATTTT

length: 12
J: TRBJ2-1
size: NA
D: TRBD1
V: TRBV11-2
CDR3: CASSRQGLGLFF
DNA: TGTGCCAGCAGCCGACAGGGGTTGGGGTTGTTCTTC

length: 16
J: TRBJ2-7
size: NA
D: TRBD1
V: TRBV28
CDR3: CASSLPGTGGSYEQYF
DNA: TGTGCCAGCAGTTTACCCGGGACAGGGGGCTCCTACGAGCAGTACTTC

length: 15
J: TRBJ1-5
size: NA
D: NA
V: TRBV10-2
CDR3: CASSESGRGNQPQHF
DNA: TGCGCCAGCAGTGAATCTGGCAGGGGCAATCAGCCCCAGCATTTT

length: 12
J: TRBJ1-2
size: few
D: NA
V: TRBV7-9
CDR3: CASSSGTFGYTF
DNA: TGTGCCAGCAGCTCTGGGACTTTTGGCTACACCTTC

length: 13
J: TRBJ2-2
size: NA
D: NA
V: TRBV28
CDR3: CASSLGVTGELFF
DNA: TGTGCCAGCAGTTTAGGAGTAACCGGGGAGCTGTTTTTT

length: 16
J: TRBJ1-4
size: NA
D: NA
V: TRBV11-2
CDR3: CASSPRRGITNEKLFF
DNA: TGTGCCAGCAGCCCACGACGGGGGATCACTAATGAAAAACTGTTTTTT

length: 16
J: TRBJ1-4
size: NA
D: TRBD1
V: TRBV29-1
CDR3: CSVAWDRDLFGEKLFF
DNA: TGCAGCGTTGCTTGGGACAGGGACCTTTTTGGCGAAAAACTGTTTTTT

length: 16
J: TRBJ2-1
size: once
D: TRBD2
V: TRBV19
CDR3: CASSPRTSGGYNEQFF
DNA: TGTGCCAGTAGTCCCCGGACTAGCGGGGGATACAATGAGCAGTTCTTC

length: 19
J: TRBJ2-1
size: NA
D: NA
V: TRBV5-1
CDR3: CASSSLSAGTKGSYNEQFF
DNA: TGCGCCAGCAGCAGTTTATCGGCCGGGACAAAGGGCTCCTACAATGAGCAGTTCTTC

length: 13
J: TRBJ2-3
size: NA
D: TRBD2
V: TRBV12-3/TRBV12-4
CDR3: CASSPLGLGGMYF
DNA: TGTGCCAGCAGTCCCCTAGGACTAGGAGGCATGTATTTT

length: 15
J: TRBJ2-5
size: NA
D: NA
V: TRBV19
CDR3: CASSTPRGAQGTQYF
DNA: TGTGCCAGTAGTACCCCCCGCGGGGCCCAAGGAACCCAGTACTTC

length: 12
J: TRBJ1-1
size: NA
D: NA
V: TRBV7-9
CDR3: CASRSRAAEAFF
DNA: TGTGCCAGCAGGTCGAGGGCAGCTGAAGCTTTCTTT

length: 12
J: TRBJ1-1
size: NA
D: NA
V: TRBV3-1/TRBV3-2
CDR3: CASSHRNTEAFF
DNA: TGTGCCAGCAGTCACAGGAACACTGAAGCTTTCTTT

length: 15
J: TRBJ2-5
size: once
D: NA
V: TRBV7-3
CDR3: CASSLGTPNQETQYF
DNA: TGTGCCAGCAGCTTAGGGACACCGAACCAAGAGACCCAGTACTTC

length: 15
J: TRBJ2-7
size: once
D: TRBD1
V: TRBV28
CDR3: CASSLFGQGAYEQYF
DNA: TGTGCCAGCAGTTTGTTTGGACAGGGGGCTTACGAGCAGTACTTC

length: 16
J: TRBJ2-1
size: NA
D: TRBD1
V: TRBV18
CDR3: CASSPGYGTEGDEQFF
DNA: TGTGCCAGCTCACCAGGGTATGGGACAGAGGGGGATGAGCAGTTCTTC

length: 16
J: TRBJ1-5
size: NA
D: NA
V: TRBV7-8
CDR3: CASSLGSGVRDQPQHF
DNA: TGTGCCAGCAGCTTAGGGTCAGGTGTCAGGGATCAGCCCCAGCATTTT

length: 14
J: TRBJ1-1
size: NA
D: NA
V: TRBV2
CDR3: CASSGDRTNTEAFF
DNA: TGTGCCAGCAGTGGAGACAGGACAAACACTGAAGCTTTCTTT

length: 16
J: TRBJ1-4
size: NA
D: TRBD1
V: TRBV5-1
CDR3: CASSLVVTGSSEKLFF
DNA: TGCGCCAGCAGCTTGGTTGTGACAGGGAGTAGTGAAAAACTGTTTTTT

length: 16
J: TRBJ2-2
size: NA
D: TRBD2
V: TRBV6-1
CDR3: CASSAVRAGDTGELFF
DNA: TGTGCCAGCAGTGCCGTACGAGCGGGGGACACCGGGGAGCTGTTTTTT

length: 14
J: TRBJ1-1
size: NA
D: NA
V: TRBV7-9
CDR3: CASTPRRMNTEAFF
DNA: TGTGCCAGCACCCCCCGGAGGATGAACACTGAAGCTTTCTTT

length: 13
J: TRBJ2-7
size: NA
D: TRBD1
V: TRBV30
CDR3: CAWTGAGGNEQYF
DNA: TGTGCCTGGACAGGGGCAGGGGGAAACGAGCAGTACTTC

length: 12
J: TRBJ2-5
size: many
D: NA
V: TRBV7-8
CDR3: CASSFAAETQYF
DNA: TGTGCCAGCAGCTTCGCAGCGGAGACCCAGTACTTC

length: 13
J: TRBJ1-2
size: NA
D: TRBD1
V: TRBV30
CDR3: CAWTSTGPYGYTF
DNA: TGTGCCTGGACTTCGACAGGGCCGTATGGCTACACCTTC

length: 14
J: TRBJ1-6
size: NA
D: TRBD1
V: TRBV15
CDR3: CATRSGQANSPLHF
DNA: TGTGCCACCCGGTCGGGACAGGCTAATTCACCCCTCCACTTT

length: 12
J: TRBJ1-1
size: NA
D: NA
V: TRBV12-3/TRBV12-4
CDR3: CASSRVNTEAFF
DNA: TGTGCCAGCAGCCGCGTGAACACTGAAGCTTTCTTT